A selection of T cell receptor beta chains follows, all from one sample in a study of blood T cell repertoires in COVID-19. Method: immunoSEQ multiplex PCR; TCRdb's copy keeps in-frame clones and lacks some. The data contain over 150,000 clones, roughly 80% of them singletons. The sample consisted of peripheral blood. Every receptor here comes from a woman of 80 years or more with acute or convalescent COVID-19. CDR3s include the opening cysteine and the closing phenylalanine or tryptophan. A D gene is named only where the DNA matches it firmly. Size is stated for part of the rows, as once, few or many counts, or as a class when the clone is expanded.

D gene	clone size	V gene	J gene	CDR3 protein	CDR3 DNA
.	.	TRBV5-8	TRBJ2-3	CASSLAFGTSASTDTQYF	TGTGCCAGCAGCTTGGCCTTCGGGACATCTGCTAGCACAGATACGCAGTATTTT
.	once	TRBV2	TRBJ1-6	CASSEWGGTAGYNSPLHF	TGTGCCAGCAGTGAATGGGGGGGGACGGCCGGCTATAATTCACCCCTCCACTTT
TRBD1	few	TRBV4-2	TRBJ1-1	CASSQGSGTGANTEAFF	TGTGCCAGCAGCCAAGGATCCGGGACAGGGGCTAACACTGAAGCTTTCTTT
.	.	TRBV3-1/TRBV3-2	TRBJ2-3	CASSQGGTDTQYF	TGTGCCAGCAGCCAAGGAGGAACAGATACGCAGTATTTT
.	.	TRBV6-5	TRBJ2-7	CASSSSSYEQYF	TGTGCCAGCAGTTCGTCCTCCTACGAGCAGTACTTC
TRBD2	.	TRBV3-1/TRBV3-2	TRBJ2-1	CASTLAGLRGNEQFF	TGTGCCAGCACCCTGGCGGGACTAAGGGGCAATGAGCAGTTCTTC
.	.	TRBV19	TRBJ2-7	CASSLSAEDEQYF	TGTGCCAGTAGTCTCTCGGCCGAGGACGAGCAGTACTTC
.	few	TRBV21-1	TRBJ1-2	CARAQGSLTNYGYTF	TGTGCCAGAGCCCAGGGAAGCTTAACTAACTATGGCTACACCTTC
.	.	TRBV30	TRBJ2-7	CAWTRGGSYEQYF	TGTGCCTGGACCCGAGGCGGATCCTACGAGCAGTACTTC
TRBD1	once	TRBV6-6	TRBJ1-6	CASSYRTGNNSPLHF	TGTGCCAGCAGTTACCGGACAGGGAATAATTCACCCCTCCACTTT